Listed here are 2 T cell receptor beta chains from one sample, sequenced in a study of T-cell memory formation after mild COVID-19. TCRdb processed the 5' RACE reads anew with MiXCR; each CDR3 protein has one entry. This table holds fewer than 500,000 distinct CDR3 sequences, roughly 25% found once. Material: PBMCs or a T cell subset sorted from them (not recorded which). The receptors here all came from an adult woman who had mild COVID-19 (a few samples of this study predate the infection). Cell type and time point are not known.

There are a few counts of this clonotype. The V and J genes are TRBV2 and TRBJ2-2, with TRBD1 matching over 11 bases. The CDR3 runs 15 residues. CDR1 is SNHLY, CDR2 FYNNEI, per germline. After removal of 4 bases from V and 4 bases from J, the junction contained 2 bases not matched to a gene. The CDR3 region is CASSGTGGATGELFF. The DNA for the CDR3 is TGTGCCAGCAGTGGGACAGGGGGCGCCACCGGGGAGCTGTTTTTT.

The chain has TRBV6-1 and TRBJ2-7, with 7 bases aligning to TRBD1. In germline, CDR1 is MNHNS, CDR2 SASEGT. V dropped 7 bases and J dropped 0; count of bases not matched to a gene: 9. This CDR3 has 15 amino acids. The CDR3 is CASTEQGLSSYEQYF. CDR3 DNA sequence: TGTGCCAGCACCGAACAGGGGTTAAGCTCCTACGAGCAGTACTTC.